This is a list of T cell receptor beta chains from one sample in a study of blood T cells in healthy people across ages. A single record per CDR3 protein comes from TCRdb applying MiXCR to the 5' RACE reads. The sample yields roughly 1,700,000 distinct CDR3 sequences, about 30% seen once. Specimen: blood. Every receptor here comes from a woman aged 30 to 39 in good health. Each CDR3 is given with its conserved first and last residue. Fields, in order: J gene, V gene, clone size, D gene, CDR3 DNA, CDR3 protein. D genes are given only for firm matches. The size field is filled for only some rows; it gives once, few, many or a size class.

TRBJ2-1 | TRBV20-1 | NA | TRBD2 | TGCAGTAGAGGCGGGAGTGGGATATACAATGAGCAGTTCTTC | CSRGGSGIYNEQFF
TRBJ2-1 | TRBV5-4 | few | NA | TGTGCCAGCAGCTTGGCTGCTGGCGGCTACAATGAGCAGTTCTTC | CASSLAAGGYNEQFF
TRBJ2-1 | TRBV29-1 | few | NA | TGCAGCGTTGGTGACAGTAAGAACGAGCAGTTCTTC | CSVGDSKNEQFF
TRBJ2-1 | TRBV20-1 | many | TRBD2 | TGCAGTGCTAATGGGGGATCTAGCGGGAGATACAATGAGCAGTTCTTC | CSANGGSSGRYNEQFF
TRBJ2-7 | TRBV20-1 | NA | NA | TGCAGTGCCATCGACGGAAGCTCCTACAATGAGCAGTACTTC | CSAIDGSSYNEQYF
TRBJ2-5 | TRBV6-6 | few | TRBD2 | TGTGCCAGCAGTTACCTTGCCGGGACTAGCCAAGAGACCCAGTACTTC | CASSYLAGTSQETQYF
TRBJ1-2 | TRBV4-3 | NA | TRBD1 | TGCGCCAGCAGCCAAGAGACAGGGGCGGACTATGGCTACACCTTC | CASSQETGADYGYTF
TRBJ1-4 | TRBV4-1 | NA | NA | TGCGCCAGCAGCCAAGATGCCGGGGGAAAAATAACTAATGAAAAACTGTTTTTT | CASSQDAGGKITNEKLFF
TRBJ2-1 | TRBV2 | NA | NA | TGTGCCAGCAGTGAAACCCGGGGCCCAGAGACCCAGTTCTTC | CASSETRGPETQFF
TRBJ2-5 | TRBV10-3 | NA | NA | TGTGCCAACAGCCCCGGGACTTACTTCGGTGAGCAGTACTTC | CANSPGTYFGEQYF
TRBJ2-1 | TRBV20-1 | NA | TRBD2 | TGCAGTGCTAGAGGGTGGCGGGAGGGCCGCAAAGAGCAGTTCTTC | CSARGWREGRKEQFF
TRBJ2-5 | TRBV20-1 | few | TRBD2 | TGCAGTGCTAGAGATTCGATCGCGGGGGGGCCGGGGGAGACCCAGTACTTC | CSARDSIAGGPGETQYF
TRBJ2-7 | TRBV29-1 | many | NA | TGCAGCGTTGAAGAATTAGAACAGGTAGGATTCGAGCAGTACTTC | CSVEELEQVGFEQYF
TRBJ2-3 | TRBV10-3 | NA | NA | TGTGCCATCAGTGTAGTAGGGTCTACGCAGTATTTT | CAISVVGSTQYF
TRBJ2-3 | TRBV10-2 | few | TRBD1 | TGCGCCAGCCAATTTGGGGACAGGGGCACAGATACGCAGTATTTT | CASQFGDRGTDTQYF
TRBJ2-1 | TRBV20-1 | few | NA | TGCAGTGCTAGACCGCCGGGACTTAACTACAATGAGCAGTTCTTC | CSARPPGLNYNEQFF
TRBJ2-1 | TRBV11-2 | NA | NA | TGTGCCAGCAGCTTAGTACCCCTGGGCCTAGACGACAATGAGCAGTTCTTC | CASSLVPLGLDDNEQFF
TRBJ1-1 | TRBV5-1 | NA | NA | TGCGCCACCAAAAGACAGCTAACCAACACTGAAGCTTTCTTT | CATKRQLTNTEAFF
TRBJ1-5 | TRBV20-1 | NA | NA | TGCAGTGCGACCCTGCAGGGAACCCAGCATTTT | CSATLQGTQHF
TRBJ1-2 | TRBV6-5 | NA | NA | TGTGCCAGCAGTCAGGACTTGTCGTTTGGCTACACCTTC | CASSQDLSFGYTF
TRBJ2-1 | TRBV20-1 | NA | NA | TGCAGTGCTAGAGAGTTTGGTGAGCAGTTCTTC | CSAREFGEQFF
TRBJ2-7 | TRBV12-3/TRBV12-4 | many | NA | TGTGCCAGCAGTTTTTGGGGGGCCTACGAGCAGTACTTC | CASSFWGAYEQYF
TRBJ2-2 | TRBV5-5 | NA | NA | TGTGCCAGCAGCCCCGGGACTCTAGACACCGGGGAGCTGTTTTTT | CASSPGTLDTGELFF
TRBJ2-1 | TRBV29-1 | once | TRBD2 | TGCAGCGCGTTGCAAAGGCTAGCGGGTAATGAACAGTTCTTC | CSALQRLAGNEQFF
TRBJ2-5 | TRBV5-4 | many | TRBD2 | TGTGCCAGCAGCCCCGGACTAGCGGGGGTGAACCAAGAGACCCAGTACTTC | CASSPGLAGVNQETQYF
TRBJ2-2 | TRBV24-1 | NA | NA | TGTGCCACCAGTGATTATCGGGGTTCCGGGGAGCTGTTTTTT | CATSDYRGSGELFF
TRBJ2-3 | TRBV7-2 | NA | NA | TGTGCCAGCAGCTTAGTAAAGGGATTTACAGATACGCAGTATTTT | CASSLVKGFTDTQYF
TRBJ2-6 | TRBV20-1 | many | TRBD1 | TGCAGTGCTAGAGATCGGACAGGGGGGTACTCTGGGGCCAACGTCCTGACTTTC | CSARDRTGGYSGANVLTF
TRBJ2-7 | TRBV20-1 | few | NA | TGCAGTGCTAGAGGACAGTGGGCATTCCTCTACGAGCAGTACTTC | CSARGQWAFLYEQYF
TRBJ1-6 | TRBV28 | few | NA | TGTGCCAGCAGTTTATCCGGGGACTGGGATTCACCCCTCCACTTT | CASSLSGDWDSPLHF
TRBJ1-1 | TRBV10-3 | NA | TRBD1 | TGTGCCATCAGAGGGACAGGGGCGAACACTGAAGCTTTCTTT | CAIRGTGANTEAFF
TRBJ2-4 | TRBV15 | once | NA | TGTGCCACCAGCTCCCCAGGCGAACTAGACTACTACAATGAGCAGTACTTC | CATSSPGELDYYNEQYF
TRBJ1-1 | TRBV5-1 | few | NA | TGCGCCAGCAGCTTGGCCAAGGTCGCAGGGTTGTCAACTGAAGCTTTCTTT | CASSLAKVAGLSTEAFF
TRBJ2-7 | TRBV20-1 | NA | TRBD2 | TGCAGTGCTACTAGCGGAACTCTTCCCTACGAGCAGTACTTC | CSATSGTLPYEQYF
TRBJ1-5 | TRBV28 | many | NA | TGTGCCAGCAGTCCAACACACGGAAGCAATCAGCCCCAGCATTTT | CASSPTHGSNQPQHF
TRBJ2-5 | TRBV20-1 | few | TRBD2 | TGCAGTGCTAGGTCTAGCGGAGGGTACCAAGAGCCCCAGTACTTC | CSARSSGGYQEPQYF
TRBJ2-1 | TRBV27 | NA | TRBD2 | TGTGCCAGCAGTACCACGAGCGGGAGGGAGTACAATGAGCAGTTCTTC | CASSTTSGREYNEQFF
TRBJ2-7 | TRBV7-6 | many | NA | TGTGCCAGCAGCTTAGCGACGGGACGGGCCTACGAGCAGTACTTC | CASSLATGRAYEQYF
TRBJ1-1 | TRBV28 | few | TRBD1 | TGTGCCAGCAGTTTAAGGCCGGGACAGAGGAACACTGAAGCTTTCTTT | CASSLRPGQRNTEAFF
TRBJ1-1 | TRBV5-1 | NA | NA | TGCGCCAGCCTTTTAAACCCGGGACAAACGAACACTGAAGCTTTCTTT | CASLLNPGQTNTEAFF
TRBJ1-4 | TRBV5-1 | NA | NA | TGCGCCAGCAGCTTGGTTGGGCAGGGGTTTAGAAAACTGTTTTTT | CASSLVGQGFRKLFF
TRBJ2-7 | TRBV12-3/TRBV12-4 | NA | TRBD2 | TGTGCCAGCAGTTTCGGGAGGGGGGGCGAGCGGTACTTC | CASSFGRGGERYF
TRBJ2-1 | TRBV4-3 | few | NA | TGCGCCAGCAGCCAAGAAACGGGAGCCTACAATGAGCAGTTCTTC | CASSQETGAYNEQFF
TRBJ2-1 | TRBV6-2/TRBV6-3 | few | NA | TGTGCCAGCAGTAGGGGCGTCTATCCTTCGGATGAGCAGTTCTTC | CASSRGVYPSDEQFF
TRBJ2-1 | TRBV24-1 | NA | NA | TGTGCCACCAGTGATGGACGGGAGCAGTTCTTC | CATSDGREQFF
TRBJ2-7 | TRBV4-1 | few | NA | TGCGCCAGCAGGCCTTTTACCGGGACCGCTTCCTACGAGCAGTACTTC | CASRPFTGTASYEQYF
TRBJ2-1 | TRBV11-2 | many | NA | TGTGCCAGCAGCCACCCCTACAATGAGCAGTTCTTC | CASSHPYNEQFF
TRBJ2-3 | TRBV3-1 | NA | TRBD2 | TGTGCCAGCTTGCGGACTAGCCAAGATACGCAGTATTTT | CASLRTSQDTQYF
TRBJ1-4 | TRBV9 | NA | NA | TGTACCAGCAGCCCTCGTTGGGGGATAAATGAAAAACTGTTTTTT | CTSSPRWGINEKLFF
TRBJ2-1 | TRBV5-1 | many | TRBD1 | TGCGCCAGCAGCTGGACAGGGGGCATGAATGAGCAGTTCTTC | CASSWTGGMNEQFF
TRBJ2-3 | TRBV11-2 | many | TRBD1 | TGTGCCAGCACCCGGGACAGGGCAGATACGCAGTATTTT | CASTRDRADTQYF